This paragraph covers one T cell receptor (beta chain) sequence. Original analysis: Quantification of nucleated cells was approximated via reference gene primer amplification. Sequencing was performed with immunoSEQ multiplex PCR; in TCRdb, only in-frame clones are kept and a portion is missing. V and J calls and clone size come straight from that table; D and trimming were deduced from the DNA. The sample includes about 100,000 clones, approximately 90% of them seen just once. This CDR3 contains 15 residues. Germline CDR1 SEHNR, CDR2 FQNEAQ (reference sequence). After removal of 1 base from V and 3 bases from J, the junction contained 5 bases not matched to a gene. The source of the sample is a study of blood T cell repertoires in COVID-19. For the study at large: The study drew acute and convalescent COVID-19 samples from the United States, Italy and Spain. PBMCs, B-cell-depleted T cells, or T cells provided the cDNA or gDNA that made up the material.

The sample consisted of peripheral blood. This receptor was identified in a human donor with active COVID-19. The donor label of this sample is uncertain. The chain has TRBV7-9 and TRBJ1-2; 7 nucleotides align to TRBD1. The CDR3 coding sequence is TGTGCCAGCAGCTTAGTGTCCACAGGGGACTATGGCTACACCTTC. It specifies CASSLVSTGDYGYTF.